Shown below are 21 T cell receptor beta chains from a single sample sequenced in a study of high-grade serous ovarian cancer treatment subgroups. Data came from immunoSEQ multiplex PCR; TCRdb stores just in-frame clones and leaves some out. The sample has 18,000 or so clones, around 80% seen once; the top ten hold about 6%. Tumor samples were taken before definitive surgery or chemotherapy. Sequenced material: tumor tissue. The receptor source for this set is a human donor with high-grade serous ovarian cancer.

The V gene is TRBV6-1, the J gene TRBJ2-7, with 7 bases that match TRBD1. Germline V gene data show CDR1 as MNHNS and CDR2 as SASEGT. The CDR3 has 15 amino acids. After removal of 3 bases from V and 5 bases from J, the junction contained 10 bases not matched to a gene. This CDR3 reads CASSEGKGAYHEQYF. In nucleotides, the CDR3 is TGTGCCAGCAGTGAGGGGAAGGGGGCGTACCACGAGCAGTACTTC.

The chain joins TRBV5-5 to TRBJ1-6, with no clear D. V was clipped by 0 bases and J by 7 bases, with 8 bases between them. There are 14 residues in the CDR3. Germline CDR1 SGHKS, CDR2 YYEKEE (reference sequence). This CDR3 is CASSLEGSNSPLHF. CDR3 in DNA: TGTGCCAGCAGCTTGGAAGGCAGCAATTCACCCCTCCACTTT.

The rearrangement links TRBV30 to TRBJ1-2; D possibly corresponds to TRBD1 (5 bases). Germline lookup yields CDR1 GTSNPN and CDR2 SVGIG (reference sequence). CDR3 length: 15 amino acids. V was trimmed by 3 bases and J by 2 bases, leaving 16 bases between them. The DNA for the CDR3 is TGTGCCTGGAGCCAAGGGTCAGGGAGGAACTATGGCTACACCTTC. Its protein is CAWSQGSGRNYGYTF.

This clone appeared once. This sequence joins TRBV7-2 and TRBJ2-1; D remains unclear. V was pared by 4 bases and J by 4 bases, with 8 bases between. This CDR3 comprises 13 residues. The germline gives CDR1 SGHTA, CDR2 FQGNSA. CDR3 residues: CASSSWAYNEQFF. CDR3 nucleotide sequence: TGTGCCAGCAGCTCCTGGGCATACAATGAGCAGTTCTTC. The full variable domain, its missing parts supplied by reference TRBV7-2 and TRBJ2-1, is GAGVSQSPSNKVTEKGKDVELRCDPISGHTALYWYRQSLGQGLEFLIYFQGNSAPDKSGLPSDRFSAERTGGSVSTLTIQRTQQEDSAVYLCASSSWAYNEQFFGPGTRLTVL.

Relative to its sample, this clone is medium-sized. V usage is TRBV7-9 and J usage is TRBJ1-2; D not certain. The CDR3 has 15 residues. The germline V and J ends were trimmed by 4 bases and 4 bases, with 16 bases remaining between them. Germline loops: CDR1 SEHNR, CDR2 FQNEAQ (reference sequence). CDR3 region: CASSSSSTGPYGYTF. CDR3 sequence (DNA): TGTGCCAGCAGCTCCAGTAGCACCGGCCCCTATGGCTACACCTTC.

The chain joins TRBV7-9 to TRBJ1-5, with TRBD1 matching 7 bases. The ends lost 4 bases at V and 1 base at J; junction bases unmatched: 10. Germline CDR1 is SEHNR and CDR2 is FQNEAQ (reference sequence). This CDR3 region has 17 residues. In DNA form, the CDR3 reads TGTGCCAGCAGCTCCGGACAAGGGGGCGCGAGCAATCAGCCCCAGCATTTT. This sequence encodes CASSSGQGGASNQPQHF.

The chain combines TRBV12-1 with TRBJ2-1; TRBD2 is the table's D call, not checked against the DNA. TRBV12-1 is listed as a pseudogene. This CDR3 spans 17 amino acids. As DNA, the CDR3 is TGTGCCAGCAGCACTGACCACACCCGGGAATTCTACAATGAGCAGTTCTTC. It is translated as CASSTDHTREFYNEQFF.

This clone was observed a single time. The rearrangement joins TRBV5-5 to TRBJ2-1; perhaps TRBD2 as D (6 bases). The CDR3 extends over 14 amino acids. The germline gives CDR1 SGHKS, CDR2 YYEKEE (reference sequence). V was clipped by 2 bases and J by 3 bases, with 9 bases between them. This chain's CDR3 is CASSFGGDYNEQFF. The CDR3 region has the DNA TGTGCCAGCAGCTTTGGCGGGGACTACAATGAGCAGTTCTTC.

The genes are TRBV7-3 and TRBJ2-3; perhaps D is TRBD1 or TRBD2 (5 bases each). Trimming pared 6 bases from V and 4 bases from J, leaving 20 bases between. The CDR3 is made up of 16 amino acids. The V gene's germline CDR1 is SGHTA and CDR2 FQGTGA. CDR3 DNA: TGTGCCAGCAGACCCCCCGGGACCACCAAGGCAGATACGCAGTATTTT. Translation: CASRPPGTTKADTQYF.

This chain connects TRBV7-9 to TRBJ2-7; TRBD2 matches at 8 bases. The CDR3 is 15 amino acids. Germline-derived CDR1 and CDR2 are SEHNR and FQNEAQ (reference sequence). V gave up 5 bases and J gave up 1 base; unmatched junction bases: 7. This CDR3 reads CASSPWGLGSYEQYF. CDR3 bases: TGTGCCAGCAGCCCCTGGGGACTAGGGTCCTACGAGCAGTACTTC.

The chain has TRBV6-6 and TRBJ2-1; 7 nucleotides line up with TRBD1. The V segment lost 2 bases and the J segment 0 bases; nucleotides outside the gene matches: 4. Germline V gives CDR1 MNHNY, CDR2 SVGAGI (reference sequence). This CDR3 contains 16 residues. CDR3 protein: CASSYTAGGSYNEQFF. The DNA for the CDR3 is TGTGCCAGCAGTTACACGGCAGGGGGCTCCTACAATGAGCAGTTCTTC.

This chain joins TRBV5-8 and TRBJ2-7, with 11 bases aligning to TRBD1. Germline V CDR1 and CDR2: SGHTS, YDEGEE. This CDR3 contains 16 residues. After removal of 4 bases from V and 4 bases from J, the junction contained 10 bases not matched to a gene. The CDR3 spells CASSPWTGGFTYEQYF. The CDR3 nucleotides read TGTGCCAGCAGCCCCTGGACAGGGGGCTTTACATACGAGCAGTACTTC.

This clone was counted only a few times. The chain links TRBV19 to TRBJ1-1, with D hard to call. Trimming stripped 10 bases from V and 2 bases from J, with 17 bases between. Per germline, CDR1 LNHDA and CDR2 SQIVND (reference sequence). The CDR3 extends over 14 amino acids. The CDR3 is CATLEKGINTEAFF. The CDR3 DNA reads as TGTGCCACTCTCGAGAAAGGGATCAACACTGAAGCTTTCTTT.

This chain links TRBV4-1 with TRBJ1-1; no clear D gene. Trimming left V 2 bases short and J 2 bases short, with 18 bases between. Germline V gene sequence: CDR1 MGHRA, CDR2 YSYEKL. CDR3 length: 17 amino acids. The CDR3 nucleotides are TGCGCCAGCAGCCAACGGAGGGTCGGGATTCAAAACACTGAAGCTTTCTTT. This sequence encodes CASSQRRVGIQNTEAFF.

The genes are TRBV29-1 and TRBJ1-2; 9 nucleotides match TRBD1. Trimming at V came to 4 bases and at J to 8 bases, leaving 5 bases not matched to a gene. The germline V gene encodes CDR1 SQVTM and CDR2 ANQGSEA. The length of the CDR3 is 12 residues. CDR3 region: CSVVDRGSGYTF. In DNA, the CDR3 is TGCAGCGTTGTTGACAGGGGGAGCGGCTACACCTTC.

This clone has a single count. The chain has TRBV7-2 and TRBJ2-7; D is ambiguous. CDR1 is SGHTA and CDR2 is FQGNSA in the germline V gene. V was pared by 0 bases and J by 6 bases, with 9 bases between. The CDR3 is made up of 13 amino acids. CDR3 coding DNA: TGTGCCAGCAGCTTAGCGGCCACCCTCGAGCAGTACTTC. Translating it yields CASSLAATLEQYF. The full variable domain, in which reference TRBV7-2 and TRBJ2-7 provide the parts outside the CDR3, is GAGVSQSPSNKVTEKGKDVELRCDPISGHTALYWYRQSLGQGLEFLIYFQGNSAPDKSGLPSDRFSAERTGGSVSTLTIQRTQQEDSAVYLCASSLAATLEQYFGPGTRLTVT.

In this sample, this clone turned up a few times. This chain uses TRBV2 with TRBJ1-5; D gene uncertain. The CDR3 length is 14 residues. From germline, CDR1 is SNHLY and CDR2 FYNNEI. The germline V and J ends were trimmed by 6 bases and 2 bases, with 11 bases remaining between them. The CDR3 DNA reads TGTGCCAGCAGGGCCGGGGATGGCAATCAGCCCCAGCATTTT. Translation gives CASRAGDGNQPQHF.

The chain has TRBV5-4 and TRBJ2-1, with D perhaps TRBD1 (5 bases). CDR1 and CDR2 from the germline V gene are SGHNT and YYREEE (reference sequence). The CDR3 is 14 residues long. V lost 5 bases, J lost 7 bases, and 16 bases lay in between. CDR3 in amino acids: CASSSTRERNEQFF. CDR3 nucleotides: TGTGCCAGCAGTTCCACCAGGGAAAGGAATGAGCAGTTCTTC.

V and J are TRBV7-2 and TRBJ1-2, with D hard to call. CDR1 and CDR2 (germline): SGHTA, FQGNSA. V shed 5 bases and J shed 2 bases, with 6 bases lying between them. CDR3 size: 12 residues. This chain's CDR3 is CASSPSNYGYTF. CDR3 DNA sequence: TGTGCCAGCAGCCCGTCAAACTATGGCTACACCTTC.

The chain uses TRBV5-5 and TRBJ2-1; TRBD2 might be the D (6 bases). Germline CDR1 SGHKS, CDR2 YYEKEE (reference sequence). V shed 4 bases and J shed 10 bases, with 18 bases lying between them. The CDR3 is made up of 14 amino acids. For the CDR3, the DNA is TGTGCCAGCAGCCGGGGACTGGTCAAAAACGAGCAGTTCTTC. This codes for CASSRGLVKNEQFF. The full variable domain, with the rest looked up from reference TRBV5-5 and TRBJ2-1, is DAGVTQSPTHLIKTRGQQVTLRCSPISGHKSVSWYQQVLGQGPQFIFQYYEKEERGRGNFPDRFSARQFPNYSSELNVNALLLGDSALYLCASSRGLVKNEQFFGPGTRLTVL.

This rearrangement joins TRBV4-2 to TRBJ2-7, with D possibly being TRBD1 (6 bases). CDR1 LGHNA and CDR2 YNFKEQ come from the germline V gene. This CDR3 spans 14 amino acids. Trimming took off 1 base at V and 2 bases at J, with 9 bases between the two ends. The CDR3: CASSQGGQAYEQYF. CDR3 nucleotides: TGTGCCAGCAGCCAAGGGGGGCAGGCCTACGAGCAGTACTTC.